This TCR beta chain was recorded in a study of T cell responses to AZD1222 COVID-19 vaccine. Study results and caveats: It should be noted that donors were predominantly white British and more often female, and clonal diversity was possibly underestimated. Samples come after the peak T cell response, not at day 14.

For this clone: Antigen unknown.

With 3 bases removed from V and 7 bases from J, the gap between germline ends came to 13 bases. The germline gives CDR1 ENHRY, CDR2 SYGVKD. The CDR3 covers 14 residues. Clones were read by immunoSEQ multiplex PCR, and TCRdb kept only the in-frame ones, dropping some. The table has over 120,000 clones, roughly 88% seen once; the top ten hold more than 7%. The receptor was derived from an adult in good health. Sequenced material: peripheral blood, taken on day 0 of AZD1222 vaccination. This sequence joins TRBV10-3 and TRBJ2-1; D remains ambiguous. The chain's CDR3 is CAISDGSTGNEQFF. Here the CDR3 DNA reads TGTGCCATCAGTGACGGTAGTACGGGTAATGAGCAGTTCTTC.